This T cell receptor (beta chain) was recorded in a study of blood T cell repertoires in COVID-19. Whole-study context: The samples span acute and convalescent COVID-19 from the United States, Italy and Spain. T cells, B-cell-depleted T cells, or PBMCs provided the cDNA or gDNA that served as material.

Germline lookup yields CDR1 SGHRS and CDR2 YFSETQ. The CDR3 loop spans 15 amino acids. The germline V and J ends were trimmed by 4 bases and 5 bases, with 18 bases remaining between them. Per the authors' pipeline: Estimation of nucleated cell counts relied on the amplification of reference gene primers. Only in-frame clones appear in the TCRdb table, and some are missing; sequencing was by immunoSEQ multiplex PCR. V and J calls and clone size are those listed in that table; D and trimming were worked out from the DNA. The sample has 150,000 to 200,000 clones, more than 70% seen once. This receptor was identified in a man aged 35-49 years with active or convalescent COVID-19. The rearrangement uses TRBV5-1 and TRBJ1-2, with D unclear. Specimen: peripheral blood. This CDR3 reads CASSAGREAGYGYTF. CDR3 bases: TGCGCCAGCAGCGCCGGGAGGGAGGCGGGATATGGCTACACCTTC.